Detailed here is one TCR beta chain. The data are from a study of shared T cell receptors in the human thymus. Per the germline V gene, CDR1 is MGHRA and CDR2 is YSYEKL. CDR3 length: 17 residues. Unmatched junction bases numbered 12, after V lost 0 bases and J lost 8 bases. The table came from immunoSEQ multiplex PCR; TCRdb's copy has only in-frame clones and leaves some out. Among 550,000 to 800,000 clones listed, 80% to 90% were seen once. These data were also filed under a second study, of human thymus T cells. As that report states: Thymic as well as blood repertoires seemed to favor certain V and J genes unevenly.

The clonotype originates from a girl less than two years old with a congenital heart defect. Input material: thymocytes. The V and J genes are TRBV4-1 and TRBJ2-1; 8 bases are shared with TRBD2. CDR3 residues: CASSQDIPWERGYEQFF. The CDR3 nucleotides read TGCGCCAGCAGCCAAGATATTCCGTGGGAGCGGGGGTATGAGCAGTTCTTC.